The 26 T cell receptor beta chains given below trace back to one sample, sequenced in a study of cytomegalovirus exposure and HLA in healthy donors. The PCR ran on 60 Vbeta and 13 Jbeta primers. Assay: immunoSEQ multiplex PCR; the TCRdb copy retains only in-frame clones and omits some. The data show just over 150,000 clones, around 84% seen once. The specimen was PBMCs. The source of these receptors is a man between 18 and 29 years old in good health and CMV-seronegative.

This sequence joins TRBV27 and TRBJ1-6; possibly TRBD1 for D (5 bases). Deletions cut 4 bases from V and 8 bases from J, with 15 bases between. The CDR3 length is 15 residues. Germline CDR1 and CDR2: MNHEY and SMNVEV (reference sequence). CDR3 sequence (DNA): TGTGCCAGCAGTTCCTCGACAGTGTTGGATTCACCCCTCCACTTT. This translates into CASSSSTVLDSPLHF.

This clone came up once. The chain has TRBV7-2 and TRBJ2-5, with 8 positions matching TRBD1. V lost 1 base, J lost 1 base, and 8 bases stayed unmatched. The CDR3 is 17 residues long. Germline CDR1 reads SGHTA; CDR2 reads FQGNSA. CDR3 DNA: TGTGCCAGCAGCTTAGAATGGGCAGGGGGCCTCCAAGAGACCCAGTACTTC. Translation gives CASSLEWAGGLQETQYF. The full variable domain, in which reference TRBV7-2 and TRBJ2-5 provide the parts outside the CDR3, is GAGVSQSPSNKVTEKGKDVELRCDPISGHTALYWYRQSLGQGLEFLIYFQGNSAPDKSGLPSDRFSAERTGGSVSTLTIQRTQQEDSAVYLCASSLEWAGGLQETQYFGPGTRLLVL.

The V and J genes are TRBV6-1 and TRBJ1-2; TRBD1 matches at 8 bases. V lost 3 bases to trimming and J lost 7 bases; unmatched junction nucleotides: 10. Germline V lookup: CDR1 MNHNS, CDR2 SASEGT. The CDR3 has 15 residues. The CDR3 coding sequence is TGTGCCAGCAGTGACGTGGCAGGGGGCGAGGGTGGCTACACCTTC. Translating it yields CASSDVAGGEGGYTF.

This chain links TRBV15 with TRBJ2-5, with a weak D call TRBD2 (6 bases). Trimming stripped 8 bases from V and 5 bases from J, with 18 bases between. The germline V gene has CDR1 LNHNV and CDR2 YYDKDF (reference sequence). The length of the CDR3 is 14 residues. This CDR3 is CATSAGPLVETQYF. The CDR3, as DNA: TGTGCCACCTCGGCGGGGCCGCTAGTGGAGACCCAGTACTTC.

This clone was detected only once. CDR3 residues: CASSSQGAEKLFF. In nucleotides, the CDR3 is TGTGCCAGCAGTTCCCAGGGGGCAGAAAAACTGTTTTTT. The chain recombines TRBV6-5 with TRBJ1-4, with 8 bases lining up with TRBD1. CDR3 length equals 13 residues. CDR1 MNHEY and CDR2 SVGAGI come from the germline V gene. V gave up 4 bases and J gave up 8 bases; unmatched junction bases: 3.

This clone was observed a single time. The chain employs TRBV11-2 and TRBJ2-1; D may be TRBD2 (6 bases). The V and J ends lost 3 bases and 7 bases respectively, with 16 bases between them. Germline V lookup: CDR1 SGHAT, CDR2 FQNNGV. This CDR3 has 15 amino acids. The DNA for the CDR3 is TGTGCCAGCAGCTTTACCGGGAGACGGGGGAATGAGCAGTTCTTC. Translation: CASSFTGRRGNEQFF.

The chain carries TRBV29-1 and TRBJ2-1, with a possible D match to TRBD2 (6 bases). This CDR3 is built from 11 residues. Per germline, CDR1 SQVTM and CDR2 ANQGSEA. Deletions cut 4 bases from V and 6 bases from J, with 7 bases between. The CDR3 bases are TGCAGCGTTGGGAGGGTCAATGAGCAGTTCTTC. Translated: CSVGRVNEQFF.

This chain joins TRBV27 and TRBJ2-2; a possible D gene is TRBD1 (6 bases). V was shortened by 5 bases and J by 6 bases, with 16 bases between the two germline ends. CDR3 length equals 15 residues. Germline V gene sequence: CDR1 MNHEY, CDR2 SMNVEV (reference sequence). This CDR3 reads CASSTTGLGAGELFF. Here the CDR3 DNA reads TGTGCCAGCAGTACAACAGGGTTGGGGGCCGGGGAGCTGTTTTTT.

As regards this clone: A read error may produce the germline difference seen at one junction end. The same CDR3 arises from other DNA sequences in this sample as well. The chain links TRBV28 to TRBJ2-5; tentative D call: TRBD1 (6 bases). The CDR3 covers 18 residues. Germline V CDR1 and CDR2: MDHEN, SYDVKM. The CDR3 sequence is CASSSDRLQGGRGWTQYF. CDR3 in DNA: TGTGCTAGCAGCTCCGACCGTTTACAAGGTGGCAGGGGTTGGACCCAGTACTTC.

The chain recombines TRBV18 with TRBJ2-7, with TRBD1 as a possible D gene (5 bases). Germline V gene lookup returns CDR1 KGHSH and CDR2 LQKENI. V shed 3 bases and J shed 3 bases, with 15 bases lying between them. The CDR3 loop spans 15 amino acids. The CDR3, as DNA: TGTGCCAGCTCACCGGACACCCTGAACCGCTACGAGCAGTACTTC. It encodes CASSPDTLNRYEQYF.

The J gene is TRBJ1-5, the V gene TRBV28, with 9 positions matching TRBD1. CDR1 and CDR2 (germline): MDHEN, SYDVKM. V dropped 6 bases and J dropped 2; count of bases not matched to a gene: 17. CDR3 size: 19 residues. The CDR3 coding sequence is TGTGCCAGCAGCCCTTTCAGGGGACAGGGAGGTTATGGCAATCAGCCCCAGCATTTT. Protein product: CASSPFRGQGGYGNQPQHF.

J is TRBJ1-5 and V is TRBV6-1, with D possibly being TRBD1 (6 bases). Germline-derived CDR1 and CDR2 are MNHNS and SASEGT. This CDR3 has 16 residues. Trimming removed 4 bases at V and 6 bases at J, with 19 bases between. The CDR3 sequence is CASSVIATGLGQPQHF. In DNA form, the CDR3 reads TGTGCCAGCAGTGTGATAGCTACAGGGCTGGGTCAGCCCCAGCATTTT.

The V call is TRBV6-5, the J call TRBJ2-1, with D tentatively TRBD2 (6 bases). This CDR3 has 15 residues. V lost 5 bases and J 0 bases, leaving 11 bases between the germline ends. Germline assignment: CDR1 MNHEY and CDR2 SVGAGI. The CDR3: CASSQDYDSYNEQFF. CDR3 coding DNA: TGTGCCAGCAGTCAGGACTACGACTCCTACAATGAGCAGTTCTTC.

The chain couples TRBV27 to TRBJ1-1; D remains unclear. This CDR3 has 14 residues. Germline values: CDR1 MNHEY, CDR2 SMNVEV (reference sequence). V lost 3 bases to trimming and J lost 1 base, with 9 bases between them. Written as DNA, the CDR3 is TGTGCCAGCAGTTTCTCGGGGAGGAACACTGAAGCTTTCTTT. Its protein is CASSFSGRNTEAFF.

This chain links TRBV2 with TRBJ2-1; 9 bases fit TRBD2. V shed 3 bases and J 1 base; nucleotides not matched to a gene: 7. The CDR3 extends over 17 amino acids. Germline values: CDR1 SNHLY, CDR2 FYNNEI. DNA for the CDR3: TGTGCCAGCAGTGATTTGCGGGAGGGGGGATCCTACAATGAGCAGTTCTTC. Residues: CASSDLREGGSYNEQFF.

This chain joins TRBV4-1 and TRBJ2-3; TRBD2 agrees at 12 bases. The CDR3 spans 17 residues. The germline V gene encodes CDR1 MGHRA and CDR2 YSYEKL. Germline trimming cut 7 bases from V and 6 bases from J; bases unmatched to any gene: 14. The CDR3 reads CASKRLAGELGRDTQYF. As DNA, the CDR3 is TGCGCCAGCAAGAGACTAGCGGGAGAGTTGGGTAGGGATACGCAGTATTTT.

This rearrangement joins TRBV11-2 to TRBJ2-7, with a possible D match to TRBD1 (8 bases). Deletions cut 5 bases from V and 3 bases from J, with 14 bases between. This CDR3 comprises 14 residues. From germline, CDR1 is SGHAT and CDR2 FQNNGV. CDR3 region: CASSTGGVVYEQYF. The CDR3 DNA reads TGTGCCAGCAGCACAGGGGGGGTGGTCTACGAGCAGTACTTC.

This rearrangement joins TRBV12-2 to TRBJ1-1. TRBV12-2 is assigned pseudogene status. The CDR3 runs 12 residues. The CDR3 DNA follows: TGTGCAAGTCGCTTATCCGGGGTTACAGCTTTCTTT. Amino acids: CASRLSGVTAFF.

The chain is built from TRBV9 and TRBJ1-4; TRBD1 might be the D (6 bases). Germline CDR1 is SGDLS and CDR2 is YYNGEE. V lost 3 bases and J lost 8, with 23 bases in between. This CDR3 contains 17 residues. The CDR3 protein is CASSGPLGGAASEKLFF. Written as DNA, the CDR3 is TGTGCCAGCAGCGGGCCCCTCGGGGGGGCAGCCTCCGAAAAACTGTTTTTT.

The chain uses TRBV5-5 and TRBJ1-5, with 9 positions matching TRBD1. The germline V gene has CDR1 SGHKS and CDR2 YYEKEE (reference sequence). J gave up 2 bases and V 2 bases, and 5 bases lay outside the gene matches. The CDR3 has 16 amino acids. CDR3 sequence: CASSLQGALGNQPQHF. The CDR3 DNA reads TGTGCCAGCAGCTTACAGGGGGCTCTGGGCAATCAGCCCCAGCATTTT.

The rearrangement links TRBV10-3 to TRBJ2-7; 11 bases line up with TRBD2. With 2 bases clipped from V and 0 bases from J, the junction kept 6 bases outside the gene matches. The CDR3 has 17 amino acids. Germline CDR1 ENHRY, CDR2 SYGVKD. This chain's CDR3 is CAISEGASGGSSYEQYF. Written as DNA, the CDR3 is TGTGCCATCAGTGAGGGGGCTAGCGGGGGGAGCTCCTACGAGCAGTACTTC.

This chain uses TRBV28 with TRBJ2-7, with 8 positions matching TRBD2. The CDR3 extends over 16 amino acids. Trimming at V came to 6 bases and at J to 1 base, leaving 11 bases not matched to a gene. Germline CDR1 MDHEN, CDR2 SYDVKM. The CDR3 loop is CASSPTGSGRSYEQYF. In DNA form, the CDR3 reads TGTGCCAGCAGCCCCACTGGCAGCGGGAGATCCTACGAGCAGTACTTC.

V gene TRBV5-6 combines with J gene TRBJ1-1; 7 bases match TRBD1. The CDR3 covers 12 residues. CDR1 and CDR2 from the germline V gene are SGHDT and YYEEEE. Trimming at V came to 4 bases and at J to 7 bases, leaving 4 bases not matched to a gene. The CDR3 nucleotides are TGTGCCAGCAGCCTGCACAGGGGTGAAGCTTTCTTT. It is translated as CASSLHRGEAFF.

The V call is TRBV9, the J call TRBJ1-2; D gene uncertain. Germline loops: CDR1 SGDLS, CDR2 YYNGEE. The CDR3 is 14 residues long. The V end was cut by 4 bases, the J end by 5 bases, with 15 bases between. CDR3 in amino acids: CASSSGETDYGYTF. The CDR3 region has the DNA TGTGCCAGCAGCAGCGGAGAGACGGATTATGGCTACACCTTC.

V is TRBV6-4 and J is TRBJ2-3, with TRBD1 identical over 9 bases. V gave up 6 bases and J gave up 0 bases; unmatched junction bases: 7. This CDR3 has 16 amino acids. Germline V gene lookup returns CDR1 MRHNA and CDR2 SNTAGT. CDR3 residues: CASSLTGGRSTDTQYF. CDR3 DNA sequence: TGTGCCAGCAGCCTAACAGGGGGCAGGAGCACAGATACGCAGTATTTT.

The chain carries TRBV4-2 and TRBJ1-4, with D perhaps TRBD1 (5 bases). Germline CDR1 reads LGHNA; CDR2 reads YNFKEQ. Trimming stripped 0 bases from V and 3 bases from J, with 17 bases between. The CDR3 length is 18 residues. CDR3 DNA sequence: TGTGCCAGCAGCCAAGATGAGATAGGGGCCAGCTCTAATGAAAAACTGTTTTTT. Encoded protein: CASSQDEIGASSNEKLFF.